This T cell receptor beta chain was profiled in a study of cytomegalovirus exposure and HLA in healthy donors. Findings of the study overall: Among TCR beta chains, those listed as cytomegalovirus-associated numbered under 200.

For this clone: Its matching antigen is unknown.

CDR3 length: 18 amino acids. Germline V lookup: CDR1 MDHEN, CDR2 SYDVKM. The V gene end was trimmed by 3 bases and the J gene end by 1 base; junction bases not matched to a gene: 9. The method was immunoSEQ multiplex PCR; TCRdb's version includes in-frame clones alone and lacks a portion of them. The profile shows some 150,000 clones, 90% of them singletons. This chain links TRBV28 with TRBJ2-2, with 9 bases fitting TRBD1. The TCR was taken from a woman in her twenties or thirties in good health and CMV-seropositive. Input material: PBMCs. The CDR3 nucleotides are TGTGCCAGCAGTTTCCCCCTACAGGGGGCTTGGAACACCGGGGAGCTGTTTTTT. Its protein product is CASSFPLQGAWNTGELFF.